This note documents a single T cell receptor (beta chain) sequence. This clonotype was seen many times. Its antigen is not yet known. The input lacks base qualities; no much larger clone sits a single base away. The sample belongs to a study of early T cells in non-severe SARS-CoV-2 infection (dated by TCRdb to about 2021). Broadly, across the study: Because TCR sequencing was done on bulk RNA from unsorted whole blood, the alpha and beta chains could not be paired.

Results and caveats for the whole study, not just this receptor: VDJdb matching was skewed toward anti-spike CD8 responses, so virus-specific expansions were likely underestimated and private and CD4 specificities were missed.

The method behind the library was 5' RACE. The data were produced on a NextSeq 500. To correct for sequencing error and PCR bias, the TCR library protocol tagged individual cDNA molecules with unique molecular identifiers. Both TCR alpha and beta chains were sequenced, and tight co-correlation was observed between alpha and beta sequence abundances in each sample. Under the source paper's analysis protocol: Decombinator V4 was used to perform V gene, J gene and CDR3 annotation of TCR sequences. TCRs were defined as expanded if a significant change between any two time points was detected under a Poisson model with p below 0.0001. TCR abundances were normalised to the total number of TCRs sequenced per sample and were expressed as counts per million. MAIT TCRs were defined by TRAV1-2 paired with TRAJ12, TRAJ20 or TRAJ33, and iNKT TCRs by TRAV10 paired with TRAJ18. A search of VDJdb, accessed on 1 November 2021, was run for TCRs annotated to CMV, EBV and SARS-CoV-2, with TCRs annotated for multiple antigens excluded. The public reads were reanalyzed by TCRdb: fastp trimming at Q25, MiXCR alignment, in-frame beta chains only. Records with the same CDR3 protein are collapsed into one entry carrying the most frequent genes and DNA. The V and J calls and clone size are TCRdb's, not the authors'. Counted in this sample were 35,000 to 45,000 distinct CDR3 sequences; 9.5% to 15% of them appeared once. The biggest ten clones account for 16% of the sample.

A case-control design nested within a healthcare worker cohort in London, UK, was used, with weekly nasopharyngeal swab PCR tests and blood sampling performed. Healthcare workers were recruited between 23 and 31 March 2020, during the week of the UK lockdown, and were followed weekly for up to about 15 weeks. The germline V gene encodes CDR1 PRHDT and CDR2 FYEKMQ (reference sequence). V was cut back by 5 bases and J by 2 bases, leaving a gap of 10 bases between them. The CDR3 runs 13 amino acids, cysteine and phenylalanine included. This entry keeps only the CDR3 DNA: 39 bases, framed from base 1. The sequenced material came from whole blood. This receptor was obtained from an adult who was a healthcare worker with PCR-confirmed SARS-CoV-2 infection or an uninfected control (not recorded which). This sequence uses TRBV13 and TRBJ2-7; confidence is insufficient to name the D gene. The CDR3 protein is CASSPPGPYEQYF. DNA sequence: TGTGCCAGCAGCCCCCCTGGCCCCTACGAGCAGTACTTC. Reference TRBV13 and TRBJ2-7 proteins supply the regions before and after the CDR3; the full variable domain is: AAGVIQSPRHLIKEKRETATLKCYPIPRHDTVYWYQQGPGQDPQFLISFYEKMQSDKGSIPDRFSAQQFSDYHSELNMSSLELGDSALYFCASSPPGPYEQYFGPGTRLTVT.